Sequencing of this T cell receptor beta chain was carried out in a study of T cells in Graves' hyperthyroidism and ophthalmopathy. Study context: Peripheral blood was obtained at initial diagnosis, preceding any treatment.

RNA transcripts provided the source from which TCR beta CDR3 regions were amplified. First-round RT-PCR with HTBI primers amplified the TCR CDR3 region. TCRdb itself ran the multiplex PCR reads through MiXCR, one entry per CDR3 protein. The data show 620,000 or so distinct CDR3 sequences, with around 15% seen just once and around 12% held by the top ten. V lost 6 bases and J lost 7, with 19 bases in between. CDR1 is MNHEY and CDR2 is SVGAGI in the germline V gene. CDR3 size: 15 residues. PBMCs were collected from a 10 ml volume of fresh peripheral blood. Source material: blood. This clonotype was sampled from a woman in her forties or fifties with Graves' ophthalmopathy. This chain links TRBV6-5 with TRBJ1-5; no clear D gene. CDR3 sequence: CASRGRWLEDQPQHF. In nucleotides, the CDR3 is TGTGCCAGCAGAGGACGGTGGCTTGAGGACCAGCCCCAGCATTTT.